The clone carrying this T cell receptor beta chain came up a few times. The antigen is unknown. The sample belongs to a study of T cell responses to AZD1222 COVID-19 vaccine. Findings and limits, study-wide: Targeting of unmutated variant regions was reportedly seen in nearly half of spike-specific TCRs. Possibly, clonal diversity was underestimated; donors were largely white British and included more females.

The repertoire was sequenced with immunoSEQ multiplex PCR; TCRdb's copy has only in-frame clones and lacks some. The table has more than 150,000 clones, about nine tenths seen once. V lost 3 bases to trimming and J lost 0 bases, with 9 bases between them. The CDR3 covers 15 residues. The germline gives CDR1 MDHEN, CDR2 SYDVKM. The J gene is TRBJ1-5, the V gene TRBV28; D possibly corresponds to TRBD1 (6 bases). The receptor's source is an adult who received the AZD1222 COVID-19 vaccine. The sequencing used peripheral blood, collected 28 days after the second AZD1222 dose. CDR3 sequence reads: CASSFGGASNQPQHF. DNA for the CDR3: TGTGCCAGCAGTTTTGGGGGCGCTAGCAATCAGCCCCAGCATTTT.